The 26 T cell receptor beta chains presented below share a single source sample, sequenced in a study of OX40 agonist ivuxolimab in advanced cancers. Generated by immunoSEQ multiplex PCR, the TCRdb table keeps only in-frame clones and is missing some. The top ten hold 1.5% to 2% of the sample, which has some 48,000 clones, 70% to 90% seen once. This specimen was CD4+ or CD8+ T cells sorted from blood, taken in a trial of the OX40 agonist ivuxolimab. The receptors originated from an adult with an advanced solid tumor such as melanoma, head and neck, liver or kidney cancer.

This clone was recorded once. The chain's CDR3 is CASSLNRATEAFF. CDR3 bases: TGTGCCAGCAGCTTAAACAGGGCCACTGAAGCTTTCTTT. The chain has TRBV7-2 and TRBJ1-1; a possible D gene is TRBD1 (6 bases). Germline V CDR1 and CDR2: SGHTA, FQGNSA. This CDR3 region has 13 residues. V was cut by 2 bases and J by 4 bases, with 8 bases left in between.

The rearrangement uses TRBV7-3 and TRBJ2-5, with D perhaps TRBD2 (5 bases). Trimming cost V 2 bases and J 1 base, with 8 bases left between them. Germline CDR1 is SGHTA and CDR2 is FQGTGA. The CDR3 totals 14 residues. CDR3 protein: CASSLVGGQETQYF. In nucleotides, the CDR3 is TGTGCCAGCAGCTTAGTTGGAGGCCAAGAGACCCAGTACTTC.

The chain links TRBV9 to TRBJ1-6; TRBD1 matches at 10 bases. Germline lookup yields CDR1 SGDLS and CDR2 YYNGEE. CDR3 length: 15 residues. V lost 6 bases to trimming and J lost 7 bases; unmatched junction nucleotides: 7. The CDR3 is CASNRQGALNSPLHF. As DNA, the CDR3 is TGTGCCAGCAATCGACAGGGGGCTTTGAATTCACCCCTCCACTTT.

This chain connects TRBV7-2 to TRBJ1-2, with 8 nucleotides matching TRBD1. Germline CDR1 reads SGHTA; CDR2 reads FQGNSA. V shed 0 bases and J 4 bases; nucleotides not matched to a gene: 7. The length of the CDR3 is 16 residues. CDR3 in DNA: TGTGCCAGCAGCTTAGCCTGGACAGGGTTGAGCTATGGCTACACCTTC. Amino acids: CASSLAWTGLSYGYTF.

The rearrangement uses TRBV4-1 and TRBJ1-1; 7 positions agree with TRBD1. The CDR3 totals 16 residues. CDR1 is MGHRA, CDR2 YSYEKL, per germline. J was trimmed by 4 bases and V by 3 bases; bases with no gene match: 11. CDR3 loop: CASSQTPGAGGTEAFF. The CDR3 coding sequence is TGCGCCAGCAGCCAGACCCCCGGGGCAGGGGGCACTGAAGCTTTCTTT.

V gene TRBV7-3 combines with J gene TRBJ2-1; D possibly uses TRBD1 or TRBD2 (5 bases each). V was trimmed by 1 base and J by 8 bases, leaving 15 bases between them. There are 15 residues in the CDR3. CDR1 is SGHTA and CDR2 is FQGTGA in the germline V gene. In nucleotides, the CDR3 is TGTGCCAGCAGCTTAAGAGGGGACGTGGCTGATGAGCAGTTCTTC. Protein: CASSLRGDVADEQFF.

J is TRBJ2-3 and V is TRBV6-4; 9 nucleotides agree with TRBD2. Germline CDR1 and CDR2: MRHNA and SNTAGT. This CDR3 is built from 13 residues. Losses at the gene ends were 5 bases for V and 7 bases for J; bases not matched to a gene: 4. As DNA, the CDR3 is TGTGCCAGCAGTCAACTAGCGGGTTATACGCAGTATTTT. Translating it yields CASSQLAGYTQYF.

The rearrangement uses TRBV19 and TRBJ2-1; 8 nucleotides agree with TRBD1. This CDR3 contains 15 residues. V lost 1 base and J lost 6; bases outside the gene matches: 5. Germline CDR1 reads LNHDA; CDR2 reads SQIVND (reference sequence). The CDR3 DNA reads as TGTGCCAGTAGTATAGCGGACAGGGATTTCAATGAGCAGTTCTTC. Translated: CASSIADRDFNEQFF.

The rearrangement uses TRBV25-1 and TRBJ2-2; D remains ambiguous. The V gene's germline CDR1 is MGHDK and CDR2 SYGVNS. This CDR3 is 16 amino acids long. The V gene lost 3 bases and the J gene lost 0 bases, with 11 bases spanning the gap. The CDR3 nucleotides are TGTGCCAGCAGTGATGAAGGGAAGGCGAACACCGGGGAGCTGTTTTTT. Amino acids: CASSDEGKANTGELFF.

The rearrangement uses TRBV27 and TRBJ2-5; the match to TRBD2 covers 10 bases. The V and J ends lost 3 bases and 5 bases, in that order; junction bases with no gene match: 6. CDR1 is MNHEY, CDR2 SMNVEV, per germline (reference sequence). The CDR3 has 15 residues. CDR3 protein: CASSLSGRVRETQYF. The CDR3 DNA reads as TGTGCCAGCAGTTTGAGCGGGAGGGTGAGGGAGACCCAGTACTTC.

This sequence joins TRBV11-2 and TRBJ2-7; 9 nucleotides agree with TRBD2. V dropped 1 base and J dropped 6; count of bases not matched to a gene: 4. Germline CDR1 is SGHAT and CDR2 is FQNNGV. The CDR3 covers 14 residues. As DNA, the CDR3 is TGTGCCAGCAGCTTAGGACTAGCGGTTATCGAGCAGTACTTC. It yields the protein CASSLGLAVIEQYF. Full variable domain (rest looked up from reference TRBV11-2 and TRBJ2-7): EAGVAQSPRYKIIEKRQSVAFWCNPISGHATLYWYQQILGQGPKLLIQFQNNGVVDDSQLPKDRFSAERLKGVDSTLKIQPAKLEDSAVYLCASSLGLAVIEQYFGPGTRLTVT.

The rearrangement links TRBV16 to TRBJ1-4; no definite D call. The germline V gene encodes CDR1 KGHSY and CDR2 FQNENV. Trimming took 2 bases from V and 5 from J, leaving 9 bases between them. This CDR3 contains 14 residues. The CDR3 region is CASSQGVLNEKLFF. The CDR3 nucleotides read TGTGCCAGCAGCCAAGGGGTATTAAATGAAAAACTGTTTTTT.

The V call is TRBV9, the J call TRBJ2-3; no clear D. The V and J ends lost 3 bases and 2 bases respectively, with 13 bases between them. The CDR3 totals 15 residues. Germline V CDR1 and CDR2: SGDLS, YYNGEE. CDR3 protein: CASSADGRLTDTQYF. CDR3 DNA: TGTGCCAGCAGCGCAGATGGACGCCTCACAGATACGCAGTATTTT.

The chain links TRBV7-2 to TRBJ1-2; D gene unclear. The CDR3 loop spans 14 amino acids. The ends were cut back, 3 bases at V and 0 bases at J, with 8 bases in the middle. Per the germline V gene, CDR1 is SGHTA and CDR2 is FQGNSA. The DNA for the CDR3 is TGTGCCAGCAGCTTTGACGAGGCTAACTATGGCTACACCTTC. This encodes CASSFDEANYGYTF.

A single count supports this clone. V is TRBV7-2 and J is TRBJ2-3, with D uncertain. CDR1 SGHTA and CDR2 FQGNSA come from the germline V gene. Trimming cost V 1 base and J 2 bases, with 7 bases left between them. CDR3 length: 14 amino acids. CDR3 loop: CASSLDTPTDTQYF. Here the CDR3 DNA reads TGTGCCAGCAGCTTAGACACACCCACAGATACGCAGTATTTT.

The chain is built from TRBV9 and TRBJ2-7, with 9 positions matching TRBD1. The V segment lost 0 bases and the J segment 6 bases; nucleotides outside the gene matches: 4. Germline lookup yields CDR1 SGDLS and CDR2 YYNGEE. The CDR3 loop spans 14 amino acids. CDR3 region: CASSVGGQGREQYF. The CDR3 nucleotides are TGTGCCAGCAGCGTAGGGGGACAGGGACGCGAGCAGTACTTC.

This sequence joins TRBV4-3 and TRBJ1-2; D perhaps matches TRBD1 (6 bases). Trimming pared 0 bases from V and 2 bases from J, leaving 7 bases between. CDR3 length: 14 residues. Germline V CDR1 and CDR2: LGHNA, YSLEER. CDR3 sequence: CASSQEQGNYGYTF. CDR3 coding DNA: TGCGCCAGCAGCCAAGAGCAGGGGAACTATGGCTACACCTTC.

This chain connects TRBV27 to TRBJ2-2; D unresolved. CDR1 and CDR2 from the germline V gene are MNHEY and SMNVEV (reference sequence). Between the trimmed V and J ends, which lost 3 bases and 0 bases, there was a span of 11 bases. The CDR3 sequence is 16 residues long. In nucleotides, the CDR3 is TGTGCCAGCAGTTTGTCTCCGCCTCCGAACACCGGGGAGCTGTTTTTT. This encodes CASSLSPPPNTGELFF.

This chain links TRBV5-1 with TRBJ2-7; 10 nucleotides line up with TRBD1. Germline values: CDR1 SGHRS, CDR2 YFSETQ. V lost 6 bases to trimming and J lost 0 bases; unmatched junction nucleotides: 3. The CDR3 covers 14 residues. The DNA for the CDR3 is TGCGCCAGCAAGGGACAGGGGATCTCCTACGAGCAGTACTTC. Translating gives CASKGQGISYEQYF.

V is TRBV12-2 and J is TRBJ2-7. TRBV12-2 is a listed pseudogene. The CDR3 totals 17 residues. The CDR3: CASRLARPRLGWSEQYF. The CDR3 DNA sequence: TGTGCAAGTCGCTTAGCGCGCCCCCGCCTAGGGTGGTCCGAGCAGTACTTC.

The chain recombines TRBV27 with TRBJ2-1; D perhaps matches TRBD1 (6 bases). The CDR3 extends over 16 amino acids. V was cut by 7 bases and J by 4 bases, with 20 bases left in between. Germline loops: CDR1 MNHEY, CDR2 SMNVEV (reference sequence). The CDR3 DNA is TGTGCCAGCACCCCACAGGGCCAATCAGGGTACAATGAGCAGTTCTTC. Its translation: CASTPQGQSGYNEQFF.

The rearrangement uses TRBV10-3 and TRBJ2-7, with 10 bases fitting TRBD2. Unmatched junction bases numbered 0, after V lost 4 bases and J lost 0 bases. This CDR3 is built from 14 residues. Germline values: CDR1 ENHRY, CDR2 SYGVKD. CDR3 sequence (DNA): TGTGCCATCAGTGCTAGCGGGAGCTCCTACGAGCAGTACTTC. Protein sequence: CAISASGSSYEQYF.

This clone was observed a handful of times. The V and J genes are TRBV19 and TRBJ1-1; possibly TRBD1 for D (6 bases). The CDR3 runs to 14 residues. CDR1 is LNHDA, CDR2 SQIVND, per germline (reference sequence). V was trimmed by 6 bases and J by 3 bases, leaving 14 bases between them. CDR3 sequence: CASSLLGGYTEAFF. The CDR3 DNA follows: TGTGCCAGTAGCTTGCTAGGGGGATACACTGAAGCTTTCTTT.

This clone has only a few counts. The genes are TRBV19 and TRBJ1-1, with D uncertain. The CDR3 loop spans 14 amino acids. V lost 1 base and J lost 2, with 8 bases in between. In germline, CDR1 is LNHDA, CDR2 SQIVND (reference sequence). The CDR3 DNA reads TGTGCCAGTAGTATAGGACACGGAAACACTGAAGCTTTCTTT. Translating gives CASSIGHGNTEAFF. Looking up the rest from reference TRBV19 and TRBJ1-1 gives the full variable domain: DGGITQSPKYLFRKEGQNVTLSCEQNLNHDAMYWYRQDPGQGLRLIYYSQIVNDFQKGDIAEGYSVSREKKESFPLTVTSAQKNPTAFYLCASSIGHGNTEAFFGQGTRLTVV.

The CDR3 is CASSLDWTDYYEQYF. The CDR3 coding sequence is TGTGCCAGCAGCTTAGATTGGACAGATTATTACGAGCAGTACTTC. The V call is TRBV7-9, the J call TRBJ2-7; TRBD1 is a possible D gene (6 bases). The CDR3 sequence is 15 residues long. V was pared by 1 base and J by 4 bases, with 14 bases between. Germline V CDR1 and CDR2: SEHNR, FQNEAQ (reference sequence).

The chain recombines TRBV5-1 with TRBJ2-1; 9 bases map to TRBD2. V lost 4 bases to trimming and J lost 3 bases; unmatched junction nucleotides: 5. This CDR3 comprises 15 residues. The V gene's germline CDR1 is SGHRS and CDR2 YFSETQ. CDR3 amino acids: CASSPLAGSYNEQFF. CDR3 sequence (DNA): TGCGCCAGCAGCCCCCTAGCGGGGAGCTACAATGAGCAGTTCTTC. Variable domain in full (rest from reference TRBV5-1 and TRBJ2-1): KAGVTQTPRYLIKTRGQQVTLSCSPISGHRSVSWYQQTPGQGLQFLFEYFSETQRNKGNFPGRFSGRQFSNSRSEMNVSTLELGDSALYLCASSPLAGSYNEQFFGPGTRLTVL.